These 10 T cell receptor beta chains were all obtained from the same sample, sequenced in a study of blood T cell repertoires in COVID-19. Assay used: immunoSEQ multiplex PCR; TCRdb lists only in-frame clones, some missing. In the table there are around 250,000 clones, more than 75% of which are singletons. The specimen sequenced was PBMCs or T cells enriched from blood (not recorded which). The receptors derive from a young man who had recovered from COVID-19.

Here the CDR3 DNA reads TGTGCCAGCAGCTTTCCCCGGCTAGACAGCCAAGAGACCCAGTACTTC. This encodes CASSFPRLDSQETQYF. The genes are TRBV7-8 and TRBJ2-5; possibly TRBD1 for D (5 bases). Germline V gene sequence: CDR1 SGHVS, CDR2 FQNEAQ. The V end was cut by 3 bases, the J end by 1 base, with 15 bases between. The CDR3 has 16 amino acids.

This clone has a single count. The J gene is TRBJ2-3, the V gene TRBV14, with D possibly TRBD1 on 6 matching bases. Germline CDR1 and CDR2: SGHDN and FVKESK. The V end lost 3 bases, the J end lost 4 bases, and 17 bases lay between the germline ends. This CDR3 spans 16 amino acids. CDR3 in DNA: TGTGCCAGCAGCCACCCTCCGGGACACTCCCCAGATACGCAGTATTTT. Protein sequence: CASSHPPGHSPDTQYF.

This rearrangement joins TRBV27 to TRBJ1-1; D is undetermined. Per germline, CDR1 MNHEY and CDR2 SMNVEV (reference sequence). V shed 4 bases and J shed 5 bases, with 20 bases lying between them. The CDR3 spans 16 residues. This CDR3 is CASSSLPRTDLTEAFF. Written as DNA, the CDR3 is TGTGCCAGCAGTTCACTCCCCCGGACGGACTTAACTGAAGCTTTCTTT.

This chain uses TRBV5-5 with TRBJ2-5; TRBD1 matches at 7 bases. Trimming at V came to 2 bases and at J to 3 bases, leaving 10 bases not matched to a gene. CDR3 length: 16 amino acids. CDR1 SGHKS and CDR2 YYEKEE come from the germline V gene (reference sequence). The CDR3 sequence: CASSFPLTGSEETQYF. For the CDR3, the DNA is TGTGCCAGCAGCTTTCCCCTGACAGGGAGCGAAGAGACCCAGTACTTC.

V is TRBV19 and J is TRBJ1-2; D unclear. This CDR3 has 18 residues. V was cut by 1 base and J by 6 bases, with 24 bases left in between. Germline values: CDR1 LNHDA, CDR2 SQIVND (reference sequence). DNA for the CDR3: TGTGCCAGTAGTATAGGGAGGAAGGAGGGAATTCTGGCGCATGGCTACACCTTC. Encoded protein: CASSIGRKEGILAHGYTF.

The chain combines TRBV6-5 with TRBJ2-7; 8 bases are a match to TRBD2. Germline values: CDR1 MNHEY, CDR2 SVGAGI. This CDR3 has 13 residues. V dropped 5 bases and J dropped 5; count of bases not matched to a gene: 5. The CDR3 sequence: CASSKTSVHEQYF. The CDR3, as DNA: TGTGCCAGCAGTAAGACTAGCGTCCACGAGCAGTACTTC.

The rearrangement links TRBV20-1 to TRBJ1-4; possibly TRBD1 for D (5 bases). The CDR3 has 14 amino acids. Trimming pared 3 bases from V and 6 bases from J, leaving 14 bases between. Per the germline V gene, CDR1 is DFQATT and CDR2 is SNEGSKA (reference sequence). The CDR3 nucleotides are TGCAGTGCTAGTCCCCCGGGGGGACATGAAAAACTGTTTTTT. Protein product: CSASPPGGHEKLFF.

CDR3: CASSLDQGGTQYF. The DNA of the CDR3 is TGTGCCAGCAGCTTAGACCAGGGTGGGACCCAGTACTTC. The rearrangement uses TRBV7-2 and TRBJ2-5; perhaps TRBD1 as D (5 bases). Per germline, CDR1 SGHTA and CDR2 FQGNSA. This CDR3 comprises 13 residues. V lost 1 base and J lost 7, with 10 bases in between. The entire variable domain, with the rest obtained from reference TRBV7-2 and TRBJ2-5, is as follows: GAGVSQSPSNKVTEKGKDVELRCDPISGHTALYWYRQSLGQGLEFLIYFQGNSAPDKSGLPSDRFSAERTGGSVSTLTIQRTQQEDSAVYLCASSLDQGGTQYFGPGTRLLVL.

The chain combines TRBV2 with TRBJ2-1; D gene uncertain. Germline V gene lookup returns CDR1 SNHLY and CDR2 FYNNEI. The CDR3 is made up of 14 amino acids. The V and J ends lost 7 bases and 6 bases respectively, with 16 bases between them. The CDR3: CASTKEDTGNEQFF. In nucleotides, the CDR3 is TGTGCCAGCACCAAGGAAGACACTGGCAATGAGCAGTTCTTC.

This chain connects TRBV24-1 to TRBJ2-3, with 9 bases aligning to TRBD2. CDR3 size: 15 residues. Germline assignment: CDR1 KGHDR and CDR2 SFDVKD. V dropped 5 bases and J dropped 2; count of bases not matched to a gene: 4. The CDR3 sequence: CATSGSGSPTDTQYF. In nucleotides, the CDR3 is TGTGCCACCAGTGGTAGCGGGAGCCCCACAGATACGCAGTATTTT.